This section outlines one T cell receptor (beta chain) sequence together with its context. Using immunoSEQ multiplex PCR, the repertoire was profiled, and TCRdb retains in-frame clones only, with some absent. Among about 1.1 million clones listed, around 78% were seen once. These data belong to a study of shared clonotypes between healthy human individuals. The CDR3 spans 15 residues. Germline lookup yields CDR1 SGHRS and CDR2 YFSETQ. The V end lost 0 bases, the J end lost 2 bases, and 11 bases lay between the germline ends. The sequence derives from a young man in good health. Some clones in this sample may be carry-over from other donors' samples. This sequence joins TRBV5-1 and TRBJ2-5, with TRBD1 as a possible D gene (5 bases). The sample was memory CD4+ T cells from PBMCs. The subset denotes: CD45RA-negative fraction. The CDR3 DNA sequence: TGCGCCAGCAGCTTGGCCCCAGCAGGGCAAGAGACCCAGTACTTC. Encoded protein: CASSLAPAGQETQYF.